The T cell receptor (beta chain) under discussion was sequenced for a study of blood T cell repertoires in COVID-19. For the study at large: Researchers got acute and convalescent COVID-19 samples from the United States, Italy and Spain. Sources were T cells, B-cell-depleted T cells, or PBMCs; the material itself was cDNA or gDNA.

CDR1 is LNHDA, CDR2 SQIVND, per germline (reference sequence). V lost 3 bases to trimming and J lost 4 bases, with 12 bases between them. This CDR3 is built from 14 residues. The authors' processing: By means of reference gene primer amplification, nucleated cell counts were estimated. TCRdb's table, derived via immunoSEQ multiplex PCR, lists solely in-frame clones and lacks some. V, J and clone size derive from that table, while D and trimming were established from the DNA sequence. The sample includes roughly 100,000 clones, around 83% of them seen just once. The sample comprised peripheral blood. This sequence originates from a woman older than 75 with acute or convalescent COVID-19. The chain has TRBV19 and TRBJ1-2; possibly TRBD1 for D (5 bases). The CDR3 nucleotides are TGTGCCAGTAGTATCCAGGGAATCCTCTATGGCTACACCTTC. Amino acids: CASSIQGILYGYTF.